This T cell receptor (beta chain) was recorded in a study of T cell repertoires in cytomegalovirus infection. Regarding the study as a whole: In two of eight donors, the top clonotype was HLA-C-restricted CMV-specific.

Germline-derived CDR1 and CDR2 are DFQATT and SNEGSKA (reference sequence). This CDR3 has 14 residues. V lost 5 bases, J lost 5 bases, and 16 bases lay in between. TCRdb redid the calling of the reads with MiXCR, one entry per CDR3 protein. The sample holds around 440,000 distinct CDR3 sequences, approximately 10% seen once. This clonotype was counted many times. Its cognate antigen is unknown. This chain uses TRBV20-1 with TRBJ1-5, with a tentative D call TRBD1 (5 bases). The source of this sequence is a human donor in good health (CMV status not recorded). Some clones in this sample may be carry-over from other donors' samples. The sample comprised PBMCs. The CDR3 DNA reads TGCAGTGCTCGGGGTGATGTGGGGGATCAGCCCCAGCATTTT. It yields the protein CSARGDVGDQPQHF.